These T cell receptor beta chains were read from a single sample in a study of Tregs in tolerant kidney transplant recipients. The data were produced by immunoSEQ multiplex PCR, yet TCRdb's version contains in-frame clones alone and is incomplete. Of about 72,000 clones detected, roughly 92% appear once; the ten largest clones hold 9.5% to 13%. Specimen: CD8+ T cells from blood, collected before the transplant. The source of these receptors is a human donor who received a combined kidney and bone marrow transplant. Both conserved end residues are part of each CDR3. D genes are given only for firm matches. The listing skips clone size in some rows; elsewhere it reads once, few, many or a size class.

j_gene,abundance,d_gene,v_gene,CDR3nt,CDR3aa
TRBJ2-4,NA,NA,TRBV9,TGTGCCAGCAGCGTAGATGGAGCTAGCCCCAAAAACATTCAGTACTTC,CASSVDGASPKNIQYF
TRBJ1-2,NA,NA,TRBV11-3,TGTGCCAGCAGCTTAGATACGGGTTCCTTCTATGGCTACACCTTC,CASSLDTGSFYGYTF
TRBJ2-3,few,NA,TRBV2,TGTGCCAGCAGTGAATCGTTAGGGGCAGATACGCAGTATTTT,CASSESLGADTQYF
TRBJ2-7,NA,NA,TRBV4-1,TGCGCCAGCAGCCAAGCTGGAGGGGGCCCCTACGAGCAGTACTTC,CASSQAGGGPYEQYF
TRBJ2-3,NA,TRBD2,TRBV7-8,TGTGCCAGCAGATCTGTACTAGCGGGGGCCCCTCACACAGATACGCAGTATTTT,CASRSVLAGAPHTDTQYF
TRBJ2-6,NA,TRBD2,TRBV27,TGTGCCAGCAGTTGGGAGGGCCTTTCTGGGGCCAACGTCCTGACTTTC,CASSWEGLSGANVLTF
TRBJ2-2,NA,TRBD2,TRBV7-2,TGTGCCAGCAGCTTACCTCTAGCGGGGGGAAACACCGGGGAGCTGTTTTTT,CASSLPLAGGNTGELFF
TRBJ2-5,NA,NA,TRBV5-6,TGTGCCAGCAGCTGGACACAAGAGACCCAGTACTTC,CASSWTQETQYF
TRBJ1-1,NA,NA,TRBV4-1,TGCGCCAGCAGCCAAGAAGTACAGGGCTTGAACACTGAAGCTTTCTTT,CASSQEVQGLNTEAFF
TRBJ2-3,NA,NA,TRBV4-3,TGCGCCAGCAGCCAAGGCTCAACAGGGAAGACAGATACGCAGTATTTT,CASSQGSTGKTDTQYF
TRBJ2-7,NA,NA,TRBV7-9,TGTGCCAGCAGCGCCCCGGGAAGCTACGAGCAGTACTTC,CASSAPGSYEQYF
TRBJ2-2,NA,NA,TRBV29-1,TGCAGCGTAGCGGTTGTTTCCGGGGAGCTGTTTTTT,CSVAVVSGELFF
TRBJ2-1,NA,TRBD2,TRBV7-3,TGTGCCAGCAGCTCCCCACAGCGGGGGGCAAGCTCCTACAATGAGCAGTTCTTC,CASSSPQRGASSYNEQFF
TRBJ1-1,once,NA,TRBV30,TGTGCCTGGAGTGTTGGCTTGGTTGAAGCTTTCTTT,CAWSVGLVEAFF
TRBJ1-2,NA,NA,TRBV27,TGTGCCAGCAGTTTATCCGCAGGTCTCAACTATGGCTACACCTTC,CASSLSAGLNYGYTF
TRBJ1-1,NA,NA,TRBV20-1,TGCAGTGCTAGAACGGGTGAAGCTTTCTTT,CSARTGEAFF